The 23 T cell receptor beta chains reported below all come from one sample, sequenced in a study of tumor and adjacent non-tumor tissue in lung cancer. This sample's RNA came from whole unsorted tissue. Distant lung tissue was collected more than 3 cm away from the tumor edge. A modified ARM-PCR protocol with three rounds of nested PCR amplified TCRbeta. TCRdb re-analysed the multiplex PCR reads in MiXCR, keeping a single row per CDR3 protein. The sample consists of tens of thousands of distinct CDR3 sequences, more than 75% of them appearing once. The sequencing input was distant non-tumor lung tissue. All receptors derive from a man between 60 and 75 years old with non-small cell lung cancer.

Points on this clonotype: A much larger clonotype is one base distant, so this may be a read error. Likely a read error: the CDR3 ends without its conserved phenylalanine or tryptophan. The CDR3 here is CSARDRGSYYNEQFL. In nucleotides, the CDR3 is TGCAGTGCTAGAGATCGCGGGAGCTACTACAATGAGCAGTTCCTC. V gene TRBV20-1 combines with J gene TRBJ2-1, with 7 bases lining up with TRBD2. The CDR3 loop spans 15 amino acids. The ends lost 0 bases at V and 3 bases at J; junction bases unmatched: 5. Germline CDR1 is DFQATT and CDR2 is SNEGSKA (reference sequence).

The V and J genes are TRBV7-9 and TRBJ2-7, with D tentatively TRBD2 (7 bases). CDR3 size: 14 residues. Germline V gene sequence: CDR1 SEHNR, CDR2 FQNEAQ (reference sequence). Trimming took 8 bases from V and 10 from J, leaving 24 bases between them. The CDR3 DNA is TGTGCCAGCGGCCCCCTCACGGGGGGCACAGAACAGTACTTC. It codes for CASGPLTGGTEQYF. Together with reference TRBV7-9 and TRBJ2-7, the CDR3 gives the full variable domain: DTGVSQNPRHKITKRGQNVTFRCDPISEHNRLYWYRQTLGQGPEFLTYFQNEAQLEKSRLLSDRFSAERPKGSFSTLEIQRTEQGDSAMYLCASGPLTGGTEQYFGPGTRLTVT.

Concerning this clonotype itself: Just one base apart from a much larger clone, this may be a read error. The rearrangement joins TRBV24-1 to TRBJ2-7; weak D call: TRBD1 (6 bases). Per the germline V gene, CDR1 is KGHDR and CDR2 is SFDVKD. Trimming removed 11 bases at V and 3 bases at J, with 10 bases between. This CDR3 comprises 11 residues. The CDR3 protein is CAIGDNYEQYF. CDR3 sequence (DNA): TGTGCCATCGGGGACAACTACGAGCAGTACTTC.

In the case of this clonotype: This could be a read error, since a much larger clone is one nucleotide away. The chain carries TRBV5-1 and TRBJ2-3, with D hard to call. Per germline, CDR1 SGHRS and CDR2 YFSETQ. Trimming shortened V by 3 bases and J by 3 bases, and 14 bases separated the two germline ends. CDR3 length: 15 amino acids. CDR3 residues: CASSSYTPVTDTQYF. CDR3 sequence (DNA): TGCGCCAGCAGCTCTTACACCCCGGTAACAGATACGCAGTATTTT.

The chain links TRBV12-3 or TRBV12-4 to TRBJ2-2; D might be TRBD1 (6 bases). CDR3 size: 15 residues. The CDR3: CVGSLQGKGTGELFF. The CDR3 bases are TGTGTCGGCAGTTTACAGGGAAAGGGCACCGGGGAGCTGTTTTTT.

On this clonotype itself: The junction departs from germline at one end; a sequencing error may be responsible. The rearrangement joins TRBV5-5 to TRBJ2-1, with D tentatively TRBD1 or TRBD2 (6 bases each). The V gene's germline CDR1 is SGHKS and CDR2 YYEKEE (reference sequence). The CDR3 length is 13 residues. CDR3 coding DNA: TGCGCCTGCATCGGGGGCAGGGCCGATGAGCAGTTCTTC. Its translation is CACIGGRADEQFF. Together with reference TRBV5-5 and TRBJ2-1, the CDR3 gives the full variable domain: DAGVTQSPTHLIKTRGQQVTLRCSPISGHKSVSWYQQVLGQGPQFIFQYYEKEERGRGNFPDRFSARQFPNYSSELNVNALLLGDSALYLCACIGGRADEQFFGPGTRLTVL.

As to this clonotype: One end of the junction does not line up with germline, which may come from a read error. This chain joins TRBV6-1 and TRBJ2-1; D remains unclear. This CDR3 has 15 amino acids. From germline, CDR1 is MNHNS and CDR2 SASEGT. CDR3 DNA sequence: TGTACCAGCAGTTACCCCGCCTGGGGTTCTGATGAGCAGTTCTTC. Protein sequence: CTSSYPAWGSDEQFF.

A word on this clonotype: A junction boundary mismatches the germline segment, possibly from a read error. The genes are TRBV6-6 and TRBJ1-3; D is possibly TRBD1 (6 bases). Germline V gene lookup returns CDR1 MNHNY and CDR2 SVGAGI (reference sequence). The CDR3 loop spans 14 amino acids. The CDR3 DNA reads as TGTACCAGCAGACAGGTAGACTCTGGAAACATCATATATTTT. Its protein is CTSRQVDSGNIIYF.

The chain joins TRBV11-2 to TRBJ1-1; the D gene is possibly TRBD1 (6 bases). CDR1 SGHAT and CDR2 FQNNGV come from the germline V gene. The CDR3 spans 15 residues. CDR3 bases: TGTGCTAGCGGCATGGGCTCGAACAGGGATACTGAAGCTTTCTTT. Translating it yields CASGMGSNRDTEAFF.

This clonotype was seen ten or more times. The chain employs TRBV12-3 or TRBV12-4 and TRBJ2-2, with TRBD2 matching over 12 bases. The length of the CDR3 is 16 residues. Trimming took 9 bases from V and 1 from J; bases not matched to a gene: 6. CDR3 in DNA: TGTGCCAGTACGCCGGGACTAGCGGGGAACACCGGGGAGCTGTTTTTT. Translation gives CASTPGLAGNTGELFF.

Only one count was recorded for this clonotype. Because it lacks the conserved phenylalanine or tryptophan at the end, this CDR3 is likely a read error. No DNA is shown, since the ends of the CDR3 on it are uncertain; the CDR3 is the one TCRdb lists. This chain's CDR3 is CASSELQGSTDTQCY. The gene calls are TRBV6-1 and TRBJ2-3; TRBD1, as called in the table, went unchecked against the DNA. The length of the CDR3 is 15 amino acids, counting both ends. CDR1 is MNHNS and CDR2 is SASEGT in the germline V gene.

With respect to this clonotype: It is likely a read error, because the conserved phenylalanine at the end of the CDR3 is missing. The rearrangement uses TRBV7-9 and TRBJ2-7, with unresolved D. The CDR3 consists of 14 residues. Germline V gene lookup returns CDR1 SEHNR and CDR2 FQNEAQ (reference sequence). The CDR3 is CVSSFDVGPHEQYL. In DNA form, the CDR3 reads TGTGTCAGCAGCTTTGATGTAGGGCCCCACGAACAGTACTTA.

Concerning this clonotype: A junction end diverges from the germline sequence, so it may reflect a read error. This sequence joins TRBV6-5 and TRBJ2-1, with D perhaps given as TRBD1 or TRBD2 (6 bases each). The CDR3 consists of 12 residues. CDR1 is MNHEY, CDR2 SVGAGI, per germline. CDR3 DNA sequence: TGTGTCAGCAAACAGGGACTCGATGAGCAGTTCTTC. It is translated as CVSKQGLDEQFF.

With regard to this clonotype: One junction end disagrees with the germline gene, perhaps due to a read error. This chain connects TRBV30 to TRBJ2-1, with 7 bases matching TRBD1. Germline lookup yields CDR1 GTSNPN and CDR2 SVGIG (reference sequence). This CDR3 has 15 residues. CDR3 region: CASRGIGTVNNEQFF. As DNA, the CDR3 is TGTGCCTCGAGAGGTATCGGGACAGTTAACAATGAGCAATTCTTC.

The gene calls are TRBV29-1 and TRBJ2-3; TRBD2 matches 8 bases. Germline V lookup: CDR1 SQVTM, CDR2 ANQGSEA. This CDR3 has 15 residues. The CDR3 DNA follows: TGCAGTCCGAAAGGCGGGAGGATTAGTACAGATACGCAGTATTTT. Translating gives CSPKGGRISTDTQYF.

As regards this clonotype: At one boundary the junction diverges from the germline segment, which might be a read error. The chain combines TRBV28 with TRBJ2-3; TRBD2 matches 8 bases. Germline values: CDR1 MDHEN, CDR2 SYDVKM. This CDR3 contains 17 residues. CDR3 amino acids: CTSSDPLAGTNTDTQYF. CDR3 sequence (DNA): TGTACCAGCAGCGACCCCTTAGCGGGGACAAACACAGATACGCAGTATTTT. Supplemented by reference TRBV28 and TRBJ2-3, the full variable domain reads DVKVTQSSRYLVKRTGEKVFLECVQDMDHENMFWYRQDPGLGLRLIYFSYDVKMKEKGDIPEGYSVSREKKERFSLILESASTNQTSMYLCTSSDPLAGTNTDTQYFGPGTRLTVL.

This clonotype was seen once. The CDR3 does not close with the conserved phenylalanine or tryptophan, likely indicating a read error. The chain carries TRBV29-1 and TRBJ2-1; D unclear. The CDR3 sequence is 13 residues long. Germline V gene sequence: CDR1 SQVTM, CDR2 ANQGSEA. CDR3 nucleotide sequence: TGCAGTGTTGATCCGCAGGCCAACAATGAGCAGTTCTTA. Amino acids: CSVDPQANNEQFL.

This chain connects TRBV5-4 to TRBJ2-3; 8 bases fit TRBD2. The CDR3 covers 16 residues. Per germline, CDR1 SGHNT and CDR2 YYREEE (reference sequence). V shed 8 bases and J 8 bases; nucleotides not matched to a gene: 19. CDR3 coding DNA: TGTGCCAGGAGCCCTATAGAGCGGGAGCCGGGAGTTACGCAGTATTTT. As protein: CARSPIEREPGVTQYF.

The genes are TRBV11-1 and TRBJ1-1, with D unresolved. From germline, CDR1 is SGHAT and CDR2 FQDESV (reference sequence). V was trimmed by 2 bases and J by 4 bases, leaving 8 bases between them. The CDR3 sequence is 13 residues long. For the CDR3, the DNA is TGTGCCAGCAGCTTAAAACTGGGCACTGAAGCTTTCTTT. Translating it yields CASSLKLGTEAFF.

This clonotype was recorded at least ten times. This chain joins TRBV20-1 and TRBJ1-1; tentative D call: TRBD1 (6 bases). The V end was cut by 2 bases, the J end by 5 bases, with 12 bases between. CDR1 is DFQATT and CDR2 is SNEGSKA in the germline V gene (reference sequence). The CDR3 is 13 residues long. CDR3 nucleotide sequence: TGCAGTGCTAGACCACAGGGTGGAACTGAAGCTTTCTTT. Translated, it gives CSARPQGGTEAFF.

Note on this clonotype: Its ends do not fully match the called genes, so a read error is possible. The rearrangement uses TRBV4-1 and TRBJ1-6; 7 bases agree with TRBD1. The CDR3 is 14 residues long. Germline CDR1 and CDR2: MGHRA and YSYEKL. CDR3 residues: CASLTGTVNSLLHF. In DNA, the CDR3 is TGCGCCAGCTTGACCGGGACAGTGAATTCACTCCTCCACTTT.

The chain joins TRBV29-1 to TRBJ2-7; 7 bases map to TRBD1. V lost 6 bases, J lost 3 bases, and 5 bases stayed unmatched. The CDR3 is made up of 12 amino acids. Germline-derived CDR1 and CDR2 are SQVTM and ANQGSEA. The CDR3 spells CSVRQGNYEQYF. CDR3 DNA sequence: TGCAGCGTCAGACAGGGTAACTACGAGCAGTACTTC.

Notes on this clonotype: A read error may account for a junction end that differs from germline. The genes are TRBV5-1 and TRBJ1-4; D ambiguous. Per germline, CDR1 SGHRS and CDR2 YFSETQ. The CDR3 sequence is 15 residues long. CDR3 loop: CTRSLEEPTNEKLFF. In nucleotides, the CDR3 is TGCACCAGGAGCTTGGAGGAACCGACTAATGAAAAACTGTTTTTT.